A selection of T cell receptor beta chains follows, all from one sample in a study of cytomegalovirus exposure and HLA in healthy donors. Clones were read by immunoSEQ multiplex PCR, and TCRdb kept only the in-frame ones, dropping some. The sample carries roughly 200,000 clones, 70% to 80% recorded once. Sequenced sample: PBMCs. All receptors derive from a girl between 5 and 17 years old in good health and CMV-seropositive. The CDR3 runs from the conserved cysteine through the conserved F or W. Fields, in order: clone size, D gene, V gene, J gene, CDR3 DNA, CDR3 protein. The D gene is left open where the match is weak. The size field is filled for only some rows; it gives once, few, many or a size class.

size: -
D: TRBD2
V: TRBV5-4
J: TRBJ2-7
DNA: TGTGCCAGCAGCTTGGCCAGGACTAGCGGGAGCGAGCAGTACTTC
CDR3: CASSLARTSGSEQYF

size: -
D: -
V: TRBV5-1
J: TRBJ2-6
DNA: TGCGCCAGCAGCTCGGAGGGAGGATCCTCTGGGGCCAACGTCCTGACTTTC
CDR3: CASSSEGGSSGANVLTF

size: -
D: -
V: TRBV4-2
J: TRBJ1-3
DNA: TGTGCCAGCAGCCAAGACCCCTTCTCTGGAAACACCATATATTTT
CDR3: CASSQDPFSGNTIYF

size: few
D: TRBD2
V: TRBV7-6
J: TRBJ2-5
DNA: TGTGCCAGCAGCTTAAATCCCACTAGCGGGGAGTACCAAGAGACCCAGTACTTC
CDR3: CASSLNPTSGEYQETQYF

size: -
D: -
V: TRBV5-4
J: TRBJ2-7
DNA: TGTGCCAGCAGCTTACCCGGGAGCCGCGAGCAGTACTTC
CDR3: CASSLPGSREQYF

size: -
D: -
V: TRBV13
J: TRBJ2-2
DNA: TGTGCCAGCAGTTCCTACGGCGGCACCGGGGAGCTGTTTTTT
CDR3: CASSSYGGTGELFF

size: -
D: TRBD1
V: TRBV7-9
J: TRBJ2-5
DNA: TGTGCCAGCAGCACCGGGACAGGGGGCTGGGAGACCCAGTACTTC
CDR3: CASSTGTGGWETQYF

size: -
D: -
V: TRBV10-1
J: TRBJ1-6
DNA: TGCGCCAGCAGTGGCCAGGGAGGTTCACCCCTCCACTTT
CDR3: CASSGQGGSPLHF

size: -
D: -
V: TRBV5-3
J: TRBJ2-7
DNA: TGTGCCAGAAGCTTACACCTTTTATGCTCCTACGAGCAGTACTTC
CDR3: CARSLHLLCSYEQYF

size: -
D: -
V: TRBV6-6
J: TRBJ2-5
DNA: TGTGCCAGCAGTTACGGAGGGGGGGCCCCCCAAACCCAGTACTTC
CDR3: CASSYGGGAPQTQYF

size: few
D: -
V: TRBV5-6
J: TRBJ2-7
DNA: TGTGCCAGCAGCCGCGGACAGACACCCTACGAGCAGTACTTC
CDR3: CASSRGQTPYEQYF

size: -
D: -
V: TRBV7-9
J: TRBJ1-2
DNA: TGTGCCAGCAGCCAGACCTACCCCGGAAGCGGCTATGGCTACACCTTC
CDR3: CASSQTYPGSGYGYTF

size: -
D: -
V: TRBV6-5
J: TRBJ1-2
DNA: TGTGCCAGCAGATTAGCCAGGGAAGGTTACTATGGCTACACCTTC
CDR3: CASRLAREGYYGYTF

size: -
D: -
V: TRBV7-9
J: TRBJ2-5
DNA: TGTGCCAGCAGCTTATACCAGGGAGGAGAGACCCAGTACTTC
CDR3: CASSLYQGGETQYF

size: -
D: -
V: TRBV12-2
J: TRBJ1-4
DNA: TGTGCAAGTCGCTTAGTGGGCACTGCAACTAATGAAAAACTGTTTTTT
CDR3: CASRLVGTATNEKLFF

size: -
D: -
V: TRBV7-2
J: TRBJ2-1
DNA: TGTGCCAGCAGCCAGGGCCCCGACAATGAGCAGTTCTTC
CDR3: CASSQGPDNEQFF

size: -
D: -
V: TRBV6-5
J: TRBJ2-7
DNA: TGTGCCAGCAGTTACTCGACTCGGGGTGGCGAGCAGTACTTC
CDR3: CASSYSTRGGEQYF

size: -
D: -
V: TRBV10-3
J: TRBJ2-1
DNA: TGTGCCATCACTGGGGGCTATGAGCAGTTCTTC
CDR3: CAITGGYEQFF

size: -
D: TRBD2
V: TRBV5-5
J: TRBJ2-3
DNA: TGTGCCAGCAGCTTGACGGGGGGGCGCACAGATACGCAGTATTTT
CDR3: CASSLTGGRTDTQYF

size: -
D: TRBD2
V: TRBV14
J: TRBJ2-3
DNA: TGTGCCAGCAGCCAAGATCGGATCGGGGGGGCCTTAGATACGCAGTATTTT
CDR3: CASSQDRIGGALDTQYF

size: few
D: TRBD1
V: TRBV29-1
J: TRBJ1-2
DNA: TGCAGCGTTGAAGCCACCCCCAGGGACAGATCGTCGTATGGCTACACCTTC
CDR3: CSVEATPRDRSSYGYTF

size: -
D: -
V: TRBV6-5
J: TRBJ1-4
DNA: TGTGCCAGCAGTTACGGGGTGGGGGGGGATGAAAAACTGTTTTTT
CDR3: CASSYGVGGDEKLFF

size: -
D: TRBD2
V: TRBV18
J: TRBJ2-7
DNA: TGTGCCAGCTCAGCAAAGGGGGCTAGCGGGGGCTCCTACGAGCAGTACTTC
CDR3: CASSAKGASGGSYEQYF

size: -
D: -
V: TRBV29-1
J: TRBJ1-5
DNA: TGCAGCGGGACACAGGGAACAGGGCAGCCCCAGCATTTT
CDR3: CSGTQGTGQPQHF

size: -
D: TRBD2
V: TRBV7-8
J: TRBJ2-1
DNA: TGTGCCAGCAGCTTAAATCGGGGGGAGGGTGAGCAGTTCTTC
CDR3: CASSLNRGEGEQFF

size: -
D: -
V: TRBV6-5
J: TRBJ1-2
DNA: TGTGCCAGCCGGACGCCCGGGGTCTATGGCTACACCTTC
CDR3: CASRTPGVYGYTF

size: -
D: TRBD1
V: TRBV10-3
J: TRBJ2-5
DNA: TGTGCCATCAGTGAGTCCATACTGGACAGGGGTGTCCGAGAGACCCAGTACTTC
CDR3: CAISESILDRGVRETQYF

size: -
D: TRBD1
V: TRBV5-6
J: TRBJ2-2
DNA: TGTGCCAGCAGCCTTCTGGGACAGCTGAACACCGGGGAGCTGTTTTTT
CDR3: CASSLLGQLNTGELFF

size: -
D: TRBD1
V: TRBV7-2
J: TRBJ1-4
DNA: TGTGCCAGCAGCTTACTGGGACAGGGGTCTGAAAAACTGTTTTTT
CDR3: CASSLLGQGSEKLFF

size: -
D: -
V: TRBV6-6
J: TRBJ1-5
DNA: TGTGCCAGCAGTCCCCAGGGGAGCAATCAGCCCCAGCATTTT
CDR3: CASSPQGSNQPQHF

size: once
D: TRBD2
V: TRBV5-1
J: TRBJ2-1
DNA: TGCGCCAGCTCAGAGTCGGGGGGGTACAATGAGCAGTTCTTC
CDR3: CASSESGGYNEQFF

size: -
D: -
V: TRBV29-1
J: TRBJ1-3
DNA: TGCAGCGTTGAAGAAGTGGCAGGGACTGGAAACACCATATATTTT
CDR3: CSVEEVAGTGNTIYF

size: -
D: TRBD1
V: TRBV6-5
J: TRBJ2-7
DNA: TGTGCCAGCAGTTACCCTCCGGGACAGGGGACCAGTGAGCAGTACTTC
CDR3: CASSYPPGQGTSEQYF

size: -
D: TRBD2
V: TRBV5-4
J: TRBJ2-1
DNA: TGTGCCAGCACACAAGCGGGGGGCGTAGTGTACAATGAGCAGTTCTTC
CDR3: CASTQAGGVVYNEQFF

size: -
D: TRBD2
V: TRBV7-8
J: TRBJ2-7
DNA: TGTGCCAGCAGCTTAGCGTTACTAGGGGAGGGGGAGCAGTACTTC
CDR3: CASSLALLGEGEQYF

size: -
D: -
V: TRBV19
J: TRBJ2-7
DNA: TGTGCCAGTGCCAGGGGGACTCCCTACGAGCAGTACTTC
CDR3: CASARGTPYEQYF

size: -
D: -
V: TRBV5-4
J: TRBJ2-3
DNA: TGTGCCAGCAGCACGGACTTACGAAGCACAGATACGCAGTATTTT
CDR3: CASSTDLRSTDTQYF

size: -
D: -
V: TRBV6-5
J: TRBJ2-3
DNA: TGTGCCAGCAGCCTTAGACAGCGCACAGATACGCAGTATTTT
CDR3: CASSLRQRTDTQYF

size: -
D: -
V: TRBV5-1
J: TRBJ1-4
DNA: TGCGCCAGCAGCTTGGAAGGGGGAACTAATGAAAAACTGTTTTTT
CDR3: CASSLEGGTNEKLFF

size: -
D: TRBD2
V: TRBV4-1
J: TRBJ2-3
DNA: TGCGCCAGCAGGACTAGCGGCACAGATACGCAGTATTTT
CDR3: CASRTSGTDTQYF

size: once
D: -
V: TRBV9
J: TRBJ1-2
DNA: TGTGCCAGCAGCGTAGGGGGACAACCTTATGGCTACACCTTC
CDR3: CASSVGGQPYGYTF

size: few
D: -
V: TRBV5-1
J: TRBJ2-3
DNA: TGCGCCAGCAGCTTGGTGGCGGGGAACACAGATACGCAGTATTTT
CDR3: CASSLVAGNTDTQYF

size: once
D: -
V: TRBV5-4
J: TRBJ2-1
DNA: TGTGCCAGCAGCTTTCCGCGCGGCCTGAGCCACAATGAGCAGTTCTTC
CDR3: CASSFPRGLSHNEQFF

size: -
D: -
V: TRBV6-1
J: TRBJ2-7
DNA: TGTGCCAGCAGTGGGAGGAGCTCCTACGAGCAGTACTTC
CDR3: CASSGRSSYEQYF

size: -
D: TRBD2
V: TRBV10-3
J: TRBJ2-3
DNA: TGTGCGGTCGAGGGTGAAGCGGGGGGGCCGACAAGCACAGATACGCAGTATTTT
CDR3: CAVEGEAGGPTSTDTQYF

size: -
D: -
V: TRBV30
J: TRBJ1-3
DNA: TGTGCCTGGAGTGTGGGGGGGGCTGGAAACACCATATATTTT
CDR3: CAWSVGGAGNTIYF

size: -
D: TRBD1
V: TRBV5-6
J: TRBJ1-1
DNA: TGTGCCAGCAGCCTGTACGACAGGGGCGCTGAAGCTTTCTTT
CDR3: CASSLYDRGAEAFF

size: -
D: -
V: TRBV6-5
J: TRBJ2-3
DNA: TGTGCCAGCAGTTACTTTACAGGGGATACGCAGTATTTT
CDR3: CASSYFTGDTQYF

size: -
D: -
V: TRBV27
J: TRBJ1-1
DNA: TGTGCCGGGGGGGCGACGGTGAACACTGAAGCTTTCTTT
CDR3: CAGGATVNTEAFF